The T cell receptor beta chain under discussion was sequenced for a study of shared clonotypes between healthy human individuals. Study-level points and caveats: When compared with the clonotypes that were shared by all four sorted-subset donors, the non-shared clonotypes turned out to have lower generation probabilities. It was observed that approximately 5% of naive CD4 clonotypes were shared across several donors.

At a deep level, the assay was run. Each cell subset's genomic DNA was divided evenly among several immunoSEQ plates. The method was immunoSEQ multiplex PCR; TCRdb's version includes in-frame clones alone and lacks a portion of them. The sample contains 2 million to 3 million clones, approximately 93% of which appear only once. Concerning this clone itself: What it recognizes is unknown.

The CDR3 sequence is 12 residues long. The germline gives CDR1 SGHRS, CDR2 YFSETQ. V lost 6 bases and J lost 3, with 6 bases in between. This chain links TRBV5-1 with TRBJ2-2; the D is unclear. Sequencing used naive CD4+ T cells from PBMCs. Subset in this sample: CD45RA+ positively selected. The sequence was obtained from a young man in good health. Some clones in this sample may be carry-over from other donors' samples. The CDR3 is CASNEYTGELFF. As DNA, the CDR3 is TGCGCCAGCAACGAGTACACCGGGGAGCTGTTTTTT.